This TCR beta chain emerged from a study of OX40 agonist ivuxolimab in advanced cancers. V lost 6 bases and J lost 7, with 7 bases in between. The CDR3 consists of 12 residues. The germline CDR1 and CDR2 sequences are MNHEY and SMNVEV (reference sequence). Overall study findings and caveats: Determination of antigen specificity was not performed for the expanded peripheral T cells.

In the case of this clone: Its target is not known.

TCRdb keeps only in-frame clones here, not all; method: immunoSEQ multiplex PCR. The table shows over 45,000 clones, with around 89% occurring only once. Source: CD4+ or CD8+ T cells sorted from blood, taken in a trial of the OX40 agonist ivuxolimab. The sequence was collected from an adult with an advanced solid tumor such as melanoma, head and neck, liver or kidney cancer. The V and J genes are TRBV27 and TRBJ1-6; D is possibly TRBD1 (6 bases). The CDR3 DNA reads as TGTGCCAGCAGGGGGGGCAATTCACCCCTCCACTTT. Translation gives CASRGGNSPLHF.